The T cell receptor (beta chain) described here comes from a study of T cell responses to AZD1222 COVID-19 vaccine. Study-wide findings and caveats: Repertoire sampling happened only post peak T cell response. It should be noted that donors were predominantly white British and more often female, and clonal diversity was possibly underestimated.

Here immunoSEQ multiplex PCR was the method, and the copy in TCRdb shows in-frame clones only, minus some. The sample consists of some 150,000 clones, over 90% of them appearing once. V lost 2 bases to trimming and J lost 3 bases; unmatched junction nucleotides: 4. Germline lookup yields CDR1 SGHTA and CDR2 FQGTGA. The CDR3 covers 15 residues. Analysis merged second doses at about 4 or about 12 weeks. Comments on this clone: Its antigen remains unknown.

This clonotype was sampled from an adult who received the AZD1222 COVID-19 vaccine. This chain links TRBV7-3 with TRBJ1-1, with TRBD1 matching 9 bases. The sequencing used peripheral blood, collected 28 days after the second AZD1222 dose. The CDR3, as DNA: TGTGCCAGCAGCTTAGGACAGGGGCGGGACACTGAAGCTTTCTTT. Translation: CASSLGQGRDTEAFF.